This T cell receptor (beta chain) was identified in a study of blood T cell repertoires in COVID-19. Deletions cut 8 bases from V and 1 base from J, with 9 bases between. The CDR3 totals 14 residues. CDR1 and CDR2 from the germline V gene are LNHDA and SQIVND (reference sequence). Per the original methods: Nucleated cell counts were estimated from reference gene primer amplification. Clones were sequenced by immunoSEQ multiplex PCR, and TCRdb holds only the in-frame ones, with some missing. The V and J calls and clone size come from that table; D and trimming were worked out from the DNA. The sample lists around 180,000 clones; 80% to 90% were seen once.

The sample was PBMCs or T cells enriched from blood (not recorded which). The receptor comes from a woman aged 40 to 50 with acute COVID-19. The chain combines TRBV19 with TRBJ2-6; weak D call: TRBD2 (5 bases). This CDR3 reads CASRSGSGANVLTF. CDR3 DNA: TGTGCCAGTCGGTCGGGGTCTGGGGCCAACGTCCTGACTTTC.